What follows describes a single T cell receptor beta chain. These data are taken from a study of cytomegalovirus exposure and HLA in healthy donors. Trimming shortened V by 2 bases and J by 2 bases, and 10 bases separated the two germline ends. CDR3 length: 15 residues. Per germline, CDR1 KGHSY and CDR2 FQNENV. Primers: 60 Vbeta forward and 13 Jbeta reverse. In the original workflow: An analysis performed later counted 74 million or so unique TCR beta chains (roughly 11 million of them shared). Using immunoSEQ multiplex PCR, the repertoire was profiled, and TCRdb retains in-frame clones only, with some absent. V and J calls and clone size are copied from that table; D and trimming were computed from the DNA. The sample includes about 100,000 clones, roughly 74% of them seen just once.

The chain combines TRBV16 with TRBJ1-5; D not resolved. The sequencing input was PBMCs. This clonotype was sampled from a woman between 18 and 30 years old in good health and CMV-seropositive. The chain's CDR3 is CASSQGVGGNQPQHF. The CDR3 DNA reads TGTGCCAGCAGCCAAGGAGTCGGGGGCAATCAGCCCCAGCATTTT. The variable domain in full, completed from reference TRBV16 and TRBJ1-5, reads GEEVAQTPKHLVRGEGQKAKLYCAPIKGHSYVFWYQQVLKNEFKFLISFQNENVFDETGMPKERFSAKCLPNSPCSLEIQATKLEDSAVYFCASSQGVGGNQPQHFGDGTRLSIL.